This TCR beta chain was recorded in a study of blood T cell repertoires in COVID-19. About the research overall: The samples span acute and convalescent COVID-19 from the United States, Italy and Spain.

By share, this clone counts as medium-sized. Germline-derived CDR1 and CDR2 are KGHSH and LQKENI. V lost 8 bases to trimming and J lost 1 base; unmatched junction nucleotides: 5. The CDR3 spans 14 residues. In the study's own analysis: Amplification with reference gene primers provided the estimates of nucleated cell counts. Produced via immunoSEQ multiplex PCR; TCRdb's table is partial and in-frame only. That table gives V, J and clone size, and the DNA gave D and trimming. Of 150,000 or so clones in the sample, 65% to 90% are singletons; the top ten hold 9.5% to 13%. This clonotype was sampled from a woman aged 60 to 75 with COVID-19, enrolled during active disease. The V call is TRBV18, the J call TRBJ1-1; TRBD1 matches 9 bases. The sample was peripheral blood. The CDR3: CASAGQGSNTEAFF. The CDR3 DNA follows: TGTGCCAGCGCGGGACAGGGTTCGAACACTGAAGCTTTCTTT.